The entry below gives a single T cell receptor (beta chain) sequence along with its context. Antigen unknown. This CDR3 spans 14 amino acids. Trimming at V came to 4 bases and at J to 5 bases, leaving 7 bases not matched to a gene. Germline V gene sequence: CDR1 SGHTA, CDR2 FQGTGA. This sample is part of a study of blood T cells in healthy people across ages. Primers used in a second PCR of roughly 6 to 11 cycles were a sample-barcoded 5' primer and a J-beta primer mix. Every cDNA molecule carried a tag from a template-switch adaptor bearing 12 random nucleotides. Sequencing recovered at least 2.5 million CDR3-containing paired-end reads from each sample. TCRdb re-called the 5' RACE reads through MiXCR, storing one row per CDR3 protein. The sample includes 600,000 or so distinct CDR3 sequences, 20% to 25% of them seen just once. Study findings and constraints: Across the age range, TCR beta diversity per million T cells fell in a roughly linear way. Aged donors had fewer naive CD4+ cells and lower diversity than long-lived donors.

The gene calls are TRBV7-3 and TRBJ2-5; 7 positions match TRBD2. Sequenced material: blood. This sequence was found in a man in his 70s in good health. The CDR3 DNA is TGTGCCAGCAGCTCGGGACTACCAACGGAGACCCAGTACTTC. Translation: CASSSGLPTETQYF. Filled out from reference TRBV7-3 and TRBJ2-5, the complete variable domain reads GAGVSQTPSNKVTEKGKYVELRCDPISGHTALYWYRQSLGQGPEFLIYFQGTGAADDSGLPNDRFFAVRPEGSVSTLKIQRTERGDSAVYLCASSSGLPTETQYFGPGTRLLVL.